This entry concerns a single T cell receptor beta chain. What it recognizes is unknown. This sample was included in a study of early T cells in non-severe SARS-CoV-2 infection. TCRdb redid the calling of the 5' RACE reads with MiXCR, one entry per CDR3 protein. Here the sample spans fewer than 30,000 distinct CDR3 sequences, 5.4% being singletons. Looked up from germline, CDR1 is SGHDN and CDR2 is FVKESK. The trim removed 3 bases at V and 2 bases at J, leaving 7 bases unmatched. CDR3 length equals 15 residues. Findings of the study overall: Reliance on VDJdb matching favored anti-spike CD8 responses; private and CD4 specificities were missed.

The J gene is TRBJ2-7, the V gene TRBV14; TRBD2 matches 7 bases. The sequencing sample was made of whole blood. This clonotype was obtained from an adult who was a healthcare worker with PCR-confirmed SARS-CoV-2 infection or an uninfected control (not recorded which). DNA of the CDR3: TGTGCCAGCAGCCAGATAACGGGGGGAGCCTACGAGCAGTACTTC. Amino acid sequence: CASSQITGGAYEQYF.